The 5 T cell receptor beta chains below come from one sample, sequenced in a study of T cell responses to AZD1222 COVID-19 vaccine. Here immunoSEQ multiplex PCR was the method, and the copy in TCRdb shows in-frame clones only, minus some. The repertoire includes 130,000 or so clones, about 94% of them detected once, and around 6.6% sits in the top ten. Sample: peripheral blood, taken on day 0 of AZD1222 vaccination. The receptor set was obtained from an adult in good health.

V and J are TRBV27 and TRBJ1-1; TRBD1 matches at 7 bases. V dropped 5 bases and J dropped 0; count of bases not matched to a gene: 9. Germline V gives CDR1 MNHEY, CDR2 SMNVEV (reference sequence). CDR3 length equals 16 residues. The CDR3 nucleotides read TGTGCCAGCAGTCCACATATTGGGACAGTGAACACTGAAGCTTTCTTT. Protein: CASSPHIGTVNTEAFF.

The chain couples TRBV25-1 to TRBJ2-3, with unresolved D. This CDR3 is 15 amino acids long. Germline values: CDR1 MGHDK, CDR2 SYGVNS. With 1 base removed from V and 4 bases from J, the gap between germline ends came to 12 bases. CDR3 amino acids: CASSESNVPADTQYF. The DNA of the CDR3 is TGTGCCAGCAGTGAATCAAATGTTCCCGCAGATACGCAGTATTTT.

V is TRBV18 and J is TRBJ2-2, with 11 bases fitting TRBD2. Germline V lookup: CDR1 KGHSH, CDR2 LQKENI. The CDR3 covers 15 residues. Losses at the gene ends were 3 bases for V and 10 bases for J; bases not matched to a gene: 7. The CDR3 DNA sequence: TGTGCCAGCTCACCTGACGGACTAGCGGGTACGGAGCTGTTTTTT. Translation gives CASSPDGLAGTELFF.

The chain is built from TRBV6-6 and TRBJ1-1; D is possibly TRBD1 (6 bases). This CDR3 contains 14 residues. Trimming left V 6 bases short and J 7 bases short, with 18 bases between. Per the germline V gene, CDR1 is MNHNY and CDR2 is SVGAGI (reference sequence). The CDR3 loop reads CASSTNFRGDEAFF. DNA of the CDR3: TGTGCCAGCAGCACCAATTTTAGGGGGGATGAAGCTTTCTTT.

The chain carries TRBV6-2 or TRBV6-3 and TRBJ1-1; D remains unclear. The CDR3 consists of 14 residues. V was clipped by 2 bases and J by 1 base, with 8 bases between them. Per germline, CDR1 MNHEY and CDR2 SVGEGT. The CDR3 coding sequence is TGTGCCAGCAGTTACGCGCTGTCGAACACTGAAGCTTTCTTT. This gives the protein CASSYALSNTEAFF.